Listed below are T cell receptor beta chains from one sample, sequenced in a study of blood T cell repertoires in COVID-19. The protocol was immunoSEQ multiplex PCR, while the TCRdb copy is restricted to in-frame clones and leaves out a portion. The sample has 75,000 to 95,000 clones; approximately 88% are singletons. Source material: peripheral blood. The receptor source for this set is a man aged 45-65 years with active COVID-19. CDR3s include the opening cysteine and the closing phenylalanine or tryptophan. A D gene is named only where the DNA matches it firmly. Some rows have no size entry. The others give once, few or many, or a class for an expanded clone.

v_gene	j_gene	abundance	d_gene	CDR3aa	CDR3nt
TRBV3-1/TRBV3-2	TRBJ1-6	-	TRBD1	CASSQTGADSPLHF	TGTGCCAGCAGCCAGACAGGGGCAGATTCACCCCTCCACTTT
TRBV6-5	TRBJ1-5	-	TRBD1	CASRWGQGGNQPQHF	TGTGCCAGCAGGTGGGGGCAGGGGGGAAATCAGCCCCAGCATTTT
TRBV7-9	TRBJ2-7	-	-	CASSLYGDSSEQYF	TGTGCCAGCAGCTTATACGGTGACTCCTCCGAGCAGTACTTC
TRBV11-2	TRBJ2-5	-	-	CASSRPAETQYF	TGTGCCAGCAGCAGACCAGCGGAGACCCAGTACTTC
TRBV28	TRBJ1-1	-	TRBD1	CASSLVDRLNTEAFF	TGTGCCAGCAGTTTGGTGGACAGGCTGAACACTGAAGCTTTCTTT
TRBV6-5	TRBJ2-7	once	-	CASSYSRGISEQYF	TGTGCCAGCAGTTACTCGAGAGGGATCTCCGAGCAGTACTTC
TRBV27	TRBJ2-7	once	TRBD2	CASSSGTSGRASRNEQYF	TGTGCCAGCAGTTCAGGGACTAGCGGGAGGGCCTCAAGGAACGAGCAGTACTTC
TRBV19	TRBJ2-1	-	TRBD1	CASSIGMWGQGYNEQFF	TGTGCCAGTAGTATCGGGATGTGGGGACAGGGGTACAATGAGCAGTTCTTC
TRBV5-4	TRBJ2-7	-	TRBD2	CASSSSLGGGSSYEQYF	TGTGCCAGCAGCTCCTCTCTTGGGGGGGGGAGCTCCTACGAGCAGTACTTC
TRBV30	TRBJ2-1	once	TRBD2	CAWRGGLADNEQFF	TGTGCCTGGAGGGGGGGACTAGCGGACAATGAGCAGTTCTTC
TRBV6-6	TRBJ1-1	-	TRBD1	CASSRLPLSTGTKPEAFF	TGTGCCAGCAGTCGCTTACCCTTGTCGACAGGGACAAAACCTGAAGCTTTCTTT
TRBV2	TRBJ1-2	once	-	CASTQAPENGYTF	TGTGCCAGCACCCAGGCCCCTGAGAATGGCTACACCTTC
TRBV18	TRBJ1-1	once	TRBD1	CASSPQGQGITFTAFF	TGTGCCAGCTCACCACAGGGACAGGGGATCACCTTCACGGCTTTCTTT
TRBV6-2/TRBV6-3	TRBJ2-6	-	TRBD2	CASSDGLAGVRPGANVLTF	TGTGCCAGCAGTGACGGACTAGCGGGTGTGAGACCTGGGGCCAACGTCCTGACTTTC
TRBV19	TRBJ1-1	-	TRBD1	CASSVYRGKAFF	TGTGCCAGTAGTGTTTACAGGGGGAAAGCTTTCTTT
TRBV28	TRBJ1-5	-	TRBD1	CASSLWTGGTNQPQHF	TGTGCCAGCAGCCTTTGGACAGGGGGGACCAATCAGCCCCAGCATTTT
TRBV11-2	TRBJ1-4	-	-	CASSSSGLGTNEKLFF	TGTGCCAGCAGCTCAAGCGGCCTTGGGACTAATGAAAAACTGTTTTTT
TRBV5-6	TRBJ2-1	-	TRBD1	CASSLAGTADNEQFF	TGTGCCAGCAGCTTGGCCGGGACAGCGGATAATGAGCAGTTCTTC
TRBV5-6	TRBJ1-2	-	-	CASSLAINPDSNYGYTF	TGTGCCAGCAGCTTGGCCATAAACCCAGATTCTAACTATGGCTACACCTTC
TRBV28	TRBJ1-2	few	TRBD1	CASSVIRTGGGYGYTF	TGTGCCAGCAGTGTTATCCGGACAGGGGGAGGCTATGGCTACACCTTC
TRBV19	TRBJ2-3	-	-	CASQGHNTDTQYF	TGTGCCTCCCAGGGGCACAACACAGATACGCAGTATTTT
TRBV29-1	TRBJ2-5	-	-	CSASSGETQYF	TGCAGCGCGTCCTCCGGGGAGACCCAGTACTTC
TRBV18	TRBJ1-1	-	-	CASSIMGGQENTEAFF	TGTGCCAGCTCAATAATGGGGGGGCAGGAGAACACTGAAGCTTTCTTT
TRBV27	TRBJ2-7	-	-	CASSTWARVVYF	TGTGCCAGCAGTACCTGGGCCAGGGTTGTTTACTTC
TRBV28	TRBJ1-3	-	-	CASSPQGRGFFSGNTIYF	TGTGCCAGCAGTCCCCAAGGCAGGGGCTTCTTCTCTGGAAACACCATATATTTT
TRBV28	TRBJ1-1	-	-	CASSYGRGYTEAFF	TGTGCCAGCAGTTATGGCAGGGGATACACTGAAGCTTTCTTT
TRBV5-1	TRBJ2-2	-	-	CASSWGGTGELFF	TGCGCCAGCAGCTGGGGCGGAACCGGGGAGCTGTTTTTT
TRBV23-1	TRBJ1-4	once	-	CASSHLLRDKKTNEKLFF	TGCGCCAGCAGTCACCTACTCCGGGACAAGAAAACTAATGAAAAACTGTTTTTT
TRBV7-9	TRBJ2-2	-	TRBD1	CASSPPGQGHGELFF	TGTGCCAGCAGCCCTCCCGGACAGGGCCACGGGGAGCTGTTTTTT
TRBV11-2	TRBJ2-7	-	TRBD2	CASSYSGGAFEQYF	TGTGCCAGCAGCTATAGCGGGGGGGCGTTCGAGCAGTACTTC
TRBV6-1	TRBJ1-3	-	-	CASSDRGALNSGNTIYF	TGTGCCAGCAGTGACAGGGGCGCCCTCAACTCTGGAAACACCATATATTTT
TRBV5-1	TRBJ2-1	-	TRBD2	CASSPLAGGPSEQFF	TGCGCCAGCAGCCCCTTGGCGGGAGGGCCGTCTGAGCAGTTCTTC
TRBV5-1	TRBJ1-1	-	TRBD1	CASSLGTGGMNTEAFF	TGCGCCAGCAGCTTGGGGACAGGGGGCATGAACACTGAAGCTTTCTTT
TRBV9	TRBJ2-7	once	-	CASSGGQGRTTSYEQYF	TGTGCCAGCAGCGGGGGTCAGGGGAGAACGACCTCCTACGAGCAGTACTTC
TRBV19	TRBJ2-3	-	TRBD1	CASLSRGTTDTQYF	TGTGCCAGCTTGAGCAGGGGGACAACAGATACGCAGTATTTT
TRBV7-2	TRBJ2-4	-	-	CASSSTAIAKNIQYF	TGTGCCAGCAGCTCGACAGCCATAGCCAAAAACATTCAGTACTTC
TRBV4-1	TRBJ1-2	once	-	CASSLRTGMVWYGYTF	TGCGCCAGCAGCCTCAGGACTGGGATGGTGTGGTATGGCTACACCTTC
TRBV6-2/TRBV6-3	TRBJ2-7	-	TRBD2	CASSLTSGRNEQYF	TGTGCCAGCAGTTTGACTAGCGGGAGGAACGAGCAGTACTTC
TRBV7-3	TRBJ2-5	-	-	CASSFLGPGGSQETQYF	TGTGCCAGCAGCTTTTTAGGCCCAGGGGGGAGCCAAGAGACCCAGTACTTC
TRBV7-8	TRBJ1-3	-	TRBD1	CASSLAGGEAGNTIYF	TGTGCCAGCAGCTTAGCAGGGGGCGAGGCTGGAAACACCATATATTTT
TRBV5-1	TRBJ2-5	-	TRBD1	CASSLVTGWVETQYF	TGCGCCAGCAGCTTGGTGACAGGGTGGGTGGAGACCCAGTACTTC
TRBV28	TRBJ1-5	-	TRBD1	CASHPGRGLFQPQHF	TGTGCCAGTCACCCCGGCAGGGGGCTTTTTCAGCCCCAGCATTTT
TRBV4-1	TRBJ1-6	-	-	CASSVRDFDSPLHF	TGCGCCAGCTCCGTCAGGGATTTTGATTCACCCCTCCACTTT
TRBV6-2/TRBV6-3	TRBJ1-3	-	-	CASSYSPEGGNTIYF	TGTGCCAGCAGTTACTCGCCGGAGGGAGGAAACACCATATATTTT
TRBV27	TRBJ1-2	-	-	CASRYKGDTTRGGYTF	TGTGCCAGCAGGTATAAAGGGGACACAACCCGGGGAGGCTACACCTTC
TRBV19	TRBJ1-2	-	-	CASSSPRQGFYGYTF	TGTGCCAGTAGTTCGCCTCGGCAGGGGTTTTATGGCTACACCTTC
TRBV19	TRBJ1-2	-	-	CASSLSSAGASIYGYTF	TGTGCCAGTAGTTTGTCATCCGCGGGGGCGAGTATCTATGGCTACACCTTC
TRBV7-2	TRBJ2-5	-	TRBD2	CASSFQRGGQETQYF	TGTGCCAGCAGCTTCCAGCGGGGAGGGCAAGAGACCCAGTACTTC
TRBV28	TRBJ1-2	-	-	CASSRLMGGLYGYTF	TGTGCCAGCAGTAGATTAATGGGGGGGCTTTATGGCTACACCTTC
TRBV4-1	TRBJ2-1	-	-	CASSLTRQGGRANEQFF	TGCGCCAGCAGCCTCACCCGACAGGGAGGAAGGGCCAATGAGCAGTTCTTC
TRBV7-2	TRBJ2-7	-	-	CASTRSADSSYEQYF	TGTGCCAGCACCCGATCGGCGGATAGCTCCTACGAGCAGTACTTC
TRBV5-5	TRBJ1-5	-	TRBD1	CASSLTGGDQPQHF	TGTGCCAGCAGCTTGACAGGGGGGGATCAGCCCCAGCATTTT
TRBV28	TRBJ2-3	-	-	CASSAVGGTDTQYF	TGTGCCAGCAGTGCCGTAGGAGGCACAGATACGCAGTATTTT
TRBV30	TRBJ2-7	few	TRBD2	CAWTIDRLAGGAHEQYF	TGTGCCTGGACCATAGACCGGCTAGCGGGAGGCGCCCACGAGCAGTACTTC
TRBV7-2	TRBJ2-2	many	-	CASSLDGGYRELFF	TGTGCCAGCAGCTTAGACGGGGGTTACAGGGAGCTGTTTTTT